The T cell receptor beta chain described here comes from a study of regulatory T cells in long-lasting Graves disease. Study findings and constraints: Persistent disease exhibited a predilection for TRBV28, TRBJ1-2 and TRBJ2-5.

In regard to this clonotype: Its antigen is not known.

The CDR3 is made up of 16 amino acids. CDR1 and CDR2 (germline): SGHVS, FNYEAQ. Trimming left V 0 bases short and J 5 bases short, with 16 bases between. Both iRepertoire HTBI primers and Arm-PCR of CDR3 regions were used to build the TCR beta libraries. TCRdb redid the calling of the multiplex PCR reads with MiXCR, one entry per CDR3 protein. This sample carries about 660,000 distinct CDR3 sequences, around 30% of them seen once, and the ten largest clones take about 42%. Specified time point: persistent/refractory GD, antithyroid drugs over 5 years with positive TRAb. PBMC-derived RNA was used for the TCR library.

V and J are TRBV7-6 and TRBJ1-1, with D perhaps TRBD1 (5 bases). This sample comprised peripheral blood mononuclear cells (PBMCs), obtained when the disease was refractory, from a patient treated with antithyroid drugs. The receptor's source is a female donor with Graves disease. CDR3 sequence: CASSLAVWPGTTEAFF. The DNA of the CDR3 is TGTGCCAGCAGCTTAGCGGTCTGGCCAGGGACGACTGAAGCTTTCTTT.